The next 6 T cell receptor beta chains were all read from a single sample in a study of cytomegalovirus exposure and HLA in healthy donors. The primer mix had 60 Vbeta and 13 Jbeta primers. Using immunoSEQ multiplex PCR, the repertoire was profiled, and TCRdb retains in-frame clones only, with some absent. The table has some 240,000 clones, around nine tenths seen once. The sample was PBMCs. The receptor source for this set is a girl aged 2 to 10 in good health and CMV-seronegative.

The chain couples TRBV29-1 to TRBJ2-2; weak D call: TRBD2 (6 bases). Trimming left V 6 bases short and J 7 bases short, with 21 bases between. The CDR3 totals 15 residues. Germline CDR1 reads SQVTM; CDR2 reads ANQGSEA. CDR3 region: CSVQFIGGAGGELFF. The CDR3, as DNA: TGCAGCGTCCAATTCATAGGAGGGGCCGGCGGGGAGCTGTTTTTT.

The V call is TRBV6-5, the J call TRBJ1-4; TRBD1 matches 9 bases. V was clipped by 6 bases and J by 1 base; unmatched bases: 3. The germline V gene has CDR1 MNHEY and CDR2 SVGAGI. The CDR3 length is 15 residues. CDR3 bases: TGTGCCAGCAGGACAGGGGGTAAAACTAATGAAAAACTGTTTTTT. This gives the protein CASRTGGKTNEKLFF.

The rearrangement joins TRBV5-1 to TRBJ2-5; D ambiguous. The V and J ends lost 3 bases and 5 bases respectively, with 8 bases between them. Germline V CDR1 and CDR2: SGHRS, YFSETQ. The CDR3 is made up of 12 amino acids. CDR3 sequence reads: CASSSSTETQYF. In nucleotides, the CDR3 is TGCGCCAGCAGCTCCTCTACGGAGACCCAGTACTTC. The variable domain in full, with the rest retrieved from reference TRBV5-1 and TRBJ2-5, is KAGVTQTPRYLIKTRGQQVTLSCSPISGHRSVSWYQQTPGQGLQFLFEYFSETQRNKGNFPGRFSGRQFSNSRSEMNVSTLELGDSALYLCASSSSTETQYFGPGTRLLVL.

The chain recombines TRBV6-5 with TRBJ2-5; tentative D call: TRBD1 (5 bases). The germline gives CDR1 MNHEY, CDR2 SVGAGI. V lost 5 bases to trimming and J lost 5 bases, with 12 bases between them. CDR3 length: 13 residues. The CDR3 is CASSPNSGETQYF. As DNA, the CDR3 is TGTGCCAGCAGTCCAAACTCAGGGGAGACCCAGTACTTC.

The chain combines TRBV4-2 with TRBJ2-1; 8 bases agree with TRBD2. CDR1 and CDR2 (germline): LGHNA, YNFKEQ. The V gene end was trimmed by 4 bases and the J gene end by 4 bases; junction bases not matched to a gene: 3. The CDR3 length is 14 residues. In DNA, the CDR3 is TGTGCCAGCAGCCCGGGAGGGACATACAATGAGCAGTTCTTC. Amino acids: CASSPGGTYNEQFF.

The chain couples TRBV30 to TRBJ1-6; D may be TRBD1 (5 bases). CDR1 is GTSNPN, CDR2 SVGIG, per germline (reference sequence). The CDR3 consists of 14 residues. Trimming left V 2 bases short and J 9 bases short, with 14 bases between. The CDR3 sequence: CAWSPQGIRSPLHF. The CDR3 DNA sequence: TGTGCCTGGAGTCCCCAGGGTATACGTTCACCCCTCCACTTT.